Shown below are 9 T cell receptor beta chains from a single sample sequenced in a study of cytomegalovirus exposure and HLA in healthy donors. The PCR employed 60 Vbeta primers together with 13 Jbeta primers. Profiled with immunoSEQ multiplex PCR; TCRdb holds only in-frame clones, not every one. Of more than 100,000 clones detected, 76% appear once; the ten largest clones hold about 1.8%. Sequencing was performed on PBMCs. Every receptor here comes from a female donor in good health and CMV-seropositive.

V and J are TRBV6-1 and TRBJ1-6; D is unclear. V dropped 0 bases and J dropped 7 bases, with 7 bases sitting between them. Germline-derived CDR1 and CDR2 are MNHNS and SASEGT. This CDR3 contains 14 residues. CDR3 residues: CASSEAPLNSPLHF. The CDR3 nucleotides read TGTGCCAGCAGTGAAGCCCCTCTAAATTCACCCCTCCACTTT.

The chain combines TRBV28 with TRBJ1-6; tentative D call: TRBD1 (6 bases). From germline, CDR1 is MDHEN and CDR2 SYDVKM. This CDR3 region has 16 residues. With 5 bases removed from V and 6 bases from J, the gap between germline ends came to 17 bases. The CDR3 region is CASSSPGAGVNSPLHF. Here the CDR3 DNA reads TGTGCCAGCAGTAGTCCCGGGGCAGGGGTTAATTCACCCCTCCACTTT.

The rearrangement joins TRBV21-1 to TRBJ2-7; the table gives TRBD1 as D, unverified against the DNA. TRBV21-1 is termed a pseudogene. The CDR3 consists of 15 residues. CDR3 in DNA: TGTGCCAGCAGCAAGGGCCCAGGGATCCCCTACGAGCAGTACTTC. It encodes CASSKGPGIPYEQYF.

V gene TRBV2 combines with J gene TRBJ2-1; possible D gene TRBD1, 6 bases. V lost 5 bases to trimming and J lost 2 bases, with 13 bases between them. Looked up from germline, CDR1 is SNHLY and CDR2 is FYNNEI. This CDR3 is 15 amino acids long. The CDR3 bases are TGTGCCAGCAGTCCCACAGGGAAAGCCTACAATGAGCAGTTCTTC. It yields the protein CASSPTGKAYNEQFF.

The CDR3, as DNA: TGTGCCAGCGGTTACAGGGGGCGATTTGAAAAACTGTTTTTT. Amino acids: CASGYRGRFEKLFF. The rearrangement uses TRBV27 and TRBJ1-4, with 9 bases aligning to TRBD1. The CDR3 contains 14 residues. CDR1 MNHEY and CDR2 SMNVEV come from the germline V gene (reference sequence). V dropped 8 bases and J dropped 7; count of bases not matched to a gene: 8.

The genes are TRBV13 and TRBJ2-3; the match to TRBD1 covers 10 bases. Germline V gene sequence: CDR1 PRHDT, CDR2 FYEKMQ (reference sequence). Trimming removed 3 bases from V and 7 bases from J; junction bases left unmatched: 10. CDR3 size: 16 residues. The CDR3 DNA is TGTGCCAGCAGCTTGGGGACAGGGGTTTTGTATCATACGCAGTATTTT. It codes for CASSLGTGVLYHTQYF.

V usage is TRBV19 and J usage is TRBJ2-7; 10 nucleotides agree with TRBD2. The CDR3 is 18 amino acids. The junction had 15 bases not matched to a gene; V was cut back by 3 bases and J by 4 bases. The germline CDR1 and CDR2 sequences are LNHDA and SQIVND (reference sequence). CDR3 DNA: TGTGCCAGTAGTATCTCGAGCGGGAGGGATTTTTTCCTATACGAGCAGTACTTC. Its protein product is CASSISSGRDFFLYEQYF.

The J gene is TRBJ1-2, the V gene TRBV7-8, with TRBD1 identical over 8 bases. From germline, CDR1 is SGHVS and CDR2 FQNEAQ. CDR3 length: 15 residues. The junction had 9 bases not matched to a gene; V was cut back by 5 bases and J by 4 bases. CDR3 loop: CASSPSQGAGYGYTF. CDR3 bases: TGTGCCAGCAGCCCATCGCAGGGGGCGGGCTATGGCTACACCTTC.

About this clone: The same CDR3 can be traced to other DNA sequences in this sample. The gene calls are TRBV5-1 and TRBJ1-1; D not resolved. The CDR3 runs to 12 residues. Germline V lookup: CDR1 SGHRS, CDR2 YFSETQ. The germline V and J ends were trimmed by 2 bases and 5 bases, with 7 bases remaining between them. CDR3 in DNA: TGCGCCAGCAGCTTTTCGGGGACTGAAGCTTTCTTT. As protein: CASSFSGTEAFF.